The 11 T cell receptor beta chains in this list originate from one sample, sequenced in a study of shared clonotypes between healthy human individuals. This table comes from immunoSEQ multiplex PCR, and its TCRdb copy is limited to in-frame clones, with some not included. The sample carries about 1.5 million clones, 95% to 99% recorded once. The sequenced sample consisted of naive CD4+ T cells sorted from blood. The sample's subset: CD45RA+ positively selected. Source of these receptors: a man aged 30 to 45 in good health.

The V gene is TRBV28, the J gene TRBJ2-5; no reliable D call. Trimming shortened V by 7 bases and J by 0 bases, and 9 bases separated the two germline ends. Germline CDR1 and CDR2: MDHEN and SYDVKM. The CDR3 extends over 13 amino acids. The CDR3 spells CASMNPYQETQYF. The CDR3 bases are TGTGCCAGCATGAATCCGTACCAAGAGACCCAGTACTTC.

V gene TRBV30 combines with J gene TRBJ1-2; no clear D. This CDR3 has 12 residues. Germline CDR1 reads GTSNPN; CDR2 reads SVGIG (reference sequence). Between the trimmed V and J ends, which lost 4 bases and 7 bases, there was a span of 13 bases. The DNA of the CDR3 is TGTGCCTGGACCCCCAGTGCGGGTGGCTACACCTTC. Protein product: CAWTPSAGGYTF.

As to this clone: Other DNA sequences in the same sample also yield this CDR3. The chain links TRBV5-1 to TRBJ2-1; D is unclear. The CDR3 spans 13 residues. Germline V lookup: CDR1 SGHRS, CDR2 YFSETQ. Trimming took 0 bases from V and 4 from J, leaving 5 bases between them. The chain's CDR3 is CASSLGSYNEQFF. CDR3 coding DNA: TGCGCCAGCAGCTTGGGATCTTACAATGAGCAGTTCTTC.

J is TRBJ2-5 and V is TRBV5-1, with D perhaps matching TRBD1 (6 bases). This CDR3 comprises 14 residues. V was pared by 3 bases and J by 4 bases, with 13 bases between. From germline, CDR1 is SGHRS and CDR2 YFSETQ. The CDR3: CASSSFGGPETQYF. The CDR3 coding sequence is TGCGCCAGCAGCTCCTTTGGGGGCCCAGAGACCCAGTACTTC.

V is TRBV7-9 and J is TRBJ1-5; D gene ambiguous. The CDR3 contains 14 residues. V was trimmed by 7 bases and J by 5 bases, leaving 15 bases between them. Germline lookup yields CDR1 SEHNR and CDR2 FQNEAQ (reference sequence). The CDR3 region is CASTTDVEYQPQHF. The CDR3 region has the DNA TGTGCCAGCACCACGGACGTTGAATATCAGCCCCAGCATTTT.

The CDR3 coding sequence is TGTGCCAGCAGCTCAAGCAGGGTCAAGGGCACAGATACGCAGTATTTT. It yields the protein CASSSSRVKGTDTQYF. The rearrangement uses TRBV5-4 and TRBJ2-3, with D possibly being TRBD1 (5 bases). The V end was cut by 3 bases, the J end by 1 base, with 15 bases between. Per the germline V gene, CDR1 is SGHNT and CDR2 is YYREEE (reference sequence). CDR3 size: 16 residues.

The chain carries TRBV2 and TRBJ1-4; D unresolved. The V gene's germline CDR1 is SNHLY and CDR2 FYNNEI. This CDR3 contains 13 residues. V was clipped by 4 bases and J by 6 bases, with 9 bases between them. Here the CDR3 DNA reads TGTGCCAGCAGTGTGCTCTTGGATGAAAAACTGTTTTTT. It codes for CASSVLLDEKLFF.

This chain connects TRBV29-1 to TRBJ2-3, with 11 bases lining up with TRBD2. The V segment lost 6 bases and the J segment 0 bases; nucleotides outside the gene matches: 8. The V gene's germline CDR1 is SQVTM and CDR2 ANQGSEA. The CDR3 contains 16 residues. The CDR3: CSVGTSGTSSTDTQYF. CDR3 in DNA: TGCAGCGTGGGGACTAGCGGAACCTCTAGCACAGATACGCAGTATTTT.

The rearrangement links TRBV27 to TRBJ2-3, with 14 bases aligning to TRBD2. Trimming cost V 5 bases and J 5 bases; bases outside gene matches: 6. From germline, CDR1 is MNHEY and CDR2 SMNVEV (reference sequence). The CDR3 runs to 16 residues. CDR3 in amino acids: CASSPTSGRARDTQYF. In DNA, the CDR3 is TGTGCCAGCAGTCCGACTAGCGGGAGGGCGAGAGATACGCAGTATTTT.

CDR3 coding DNA: TGTGCCAGTAGTATTGACGTCAGGGGGCGTGGGGCCAACGTCCTGACTTTC. This sequence encodes CASSIDVRGRGANVLTF. This chain connects TRBV19 to TRBJ2-6; 8 bases match TRBD1. CDR3 length equals 17 residues. The V gene end was trimmed by 3 bases and the J gene end by 3 bases; junction bases not matched to a gene: 7. Germline assignment: CDR1 LNHDA and CDR2 SQIVND (reference sequence).

The genes are TRBV11-2 and TRBJ1-2; D is ambiguous. CDR3 length: 14 residues. Between the trimmed V and J ends, which lost 1 base and 4 bases, there was a span of 10 bases. Per germline, CDR1 SGHAT and CDR2 FQNNGV. The CDR3 DNA sequence: TGTGCCAGCAGCTTAGCGGGAGGGTTCTATGGCTACACCTTC. Translating gives CASSLAGGFYGYTF.